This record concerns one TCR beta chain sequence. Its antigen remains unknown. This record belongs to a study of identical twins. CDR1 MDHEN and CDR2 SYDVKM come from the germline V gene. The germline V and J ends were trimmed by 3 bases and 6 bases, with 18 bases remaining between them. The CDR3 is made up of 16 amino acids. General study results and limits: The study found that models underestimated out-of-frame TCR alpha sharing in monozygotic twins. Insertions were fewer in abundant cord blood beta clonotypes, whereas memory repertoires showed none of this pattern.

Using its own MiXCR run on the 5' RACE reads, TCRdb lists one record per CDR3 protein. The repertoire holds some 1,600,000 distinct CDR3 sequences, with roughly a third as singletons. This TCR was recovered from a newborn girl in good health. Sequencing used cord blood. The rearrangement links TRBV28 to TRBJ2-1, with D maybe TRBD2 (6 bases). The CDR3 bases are TGTGCCAGCAGTTTTAACGGACTAAGGACCCGCAATGAGCAGTTCTTC. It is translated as CASSFNGLRTRNEQFF.